The T cell receptor (beta chain) under discussion was sequenced for a study of T cell responses to AZD1222 COVID-19 vaccine. Study results and caveats: The study found Spike-specific TCR breadth and depth rose after two AZD1222 doses. Donors skewed white British and female; clonal diversity was possibly underestimated. It was only after the peak T cell response that any repertoires were sampled. CD4 TCRs associated with vaccination spanned spike, dominating at 160-218 and 743-854.

This clone was seen just once. The target antigen is unknown. Sequencing was performed with immunoSEQ multiplex PCR; in TCRdb, only in-frame clones are kept and a portion is missing. In the table there are 100,000 to 150,000 clones, roughly 90% of which are singletons. Trimming removed 9 bases at V and 2 bases at J, with 19 bases between. Germline V gene sequence: CDR1 KGHDR, CDR2 SFDVKD. This CDR3 comprises 17 residues. This receptor was taken from an adult in good health. J is TRBJ2-6 and V is TRBV24-1, with D possibly being TRBD1 (5 bases). Specimen: peripheral blood, collected on day 0 of AZD1222 vaccination. This chain's CDR3 is CATQSDSPLAGANVLTF. In nucleotides, the CDR3 is TGTGCCACCCAATCTGACAGCCCCCTTGCTGGGGCCAACGTCCTGACTTTC.